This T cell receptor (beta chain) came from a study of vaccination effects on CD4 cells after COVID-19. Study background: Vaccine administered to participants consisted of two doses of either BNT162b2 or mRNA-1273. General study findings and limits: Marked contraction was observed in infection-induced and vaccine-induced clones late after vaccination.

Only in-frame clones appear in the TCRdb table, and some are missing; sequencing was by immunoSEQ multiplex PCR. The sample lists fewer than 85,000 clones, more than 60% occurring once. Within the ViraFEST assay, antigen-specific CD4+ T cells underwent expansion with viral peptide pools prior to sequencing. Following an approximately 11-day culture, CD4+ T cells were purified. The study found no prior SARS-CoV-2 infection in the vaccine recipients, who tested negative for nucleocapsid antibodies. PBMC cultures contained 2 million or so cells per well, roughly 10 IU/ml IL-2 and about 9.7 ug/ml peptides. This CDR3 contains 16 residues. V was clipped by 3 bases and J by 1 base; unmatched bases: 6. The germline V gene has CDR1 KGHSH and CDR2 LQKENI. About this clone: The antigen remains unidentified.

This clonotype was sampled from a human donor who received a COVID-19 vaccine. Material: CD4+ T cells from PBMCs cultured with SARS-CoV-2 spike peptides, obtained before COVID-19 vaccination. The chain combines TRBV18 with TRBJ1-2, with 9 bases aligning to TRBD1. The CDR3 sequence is CASSPFPGQGNYGYTF. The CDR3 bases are TGTGCCAGCTCACCTTTTCCGGGACAGGGTAACTATGGCTACACCTTC.